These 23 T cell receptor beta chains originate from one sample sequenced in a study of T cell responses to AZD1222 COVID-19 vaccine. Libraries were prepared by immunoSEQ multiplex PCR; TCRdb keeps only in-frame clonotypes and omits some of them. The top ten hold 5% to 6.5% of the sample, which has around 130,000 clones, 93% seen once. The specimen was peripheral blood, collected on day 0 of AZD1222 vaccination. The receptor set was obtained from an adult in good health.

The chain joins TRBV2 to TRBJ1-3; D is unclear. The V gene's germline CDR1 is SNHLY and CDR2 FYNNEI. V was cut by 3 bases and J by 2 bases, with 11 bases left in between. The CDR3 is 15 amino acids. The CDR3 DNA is TGTGCCAGCAGTGAGTCCGGTGTGGCTGGAAACACCATATATTTT. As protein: CASSESGVAGNTIYF. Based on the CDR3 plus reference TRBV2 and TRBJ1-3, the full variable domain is EPEVTQTPSHQVTQMGQEVILRCVPISNHLYFYWYRQILGQKVEFLVSFYNNEISEKSEIFDDQFSVERPDGSNFTLKIRSTKLEDSAMYFCASSESGVAGNTIYFGEGSWLTVV.

CDR3 residues: CASIGQDTGELFF. CDR3 in DNA: TGTGCCAGTATAGGGCAGGACACCGGGGAGCTGTTTTTT. The chain links TRBV19 to TRBJ2-2; D call uncertain. With 7 bases removed from V and 3 bases from J, the gap between germline ends came to 9 bases. CDR1 LNHDA and CDR2 SQIVND come from the germline V gene (reference sequence). The CDR3 length is 13 residues.

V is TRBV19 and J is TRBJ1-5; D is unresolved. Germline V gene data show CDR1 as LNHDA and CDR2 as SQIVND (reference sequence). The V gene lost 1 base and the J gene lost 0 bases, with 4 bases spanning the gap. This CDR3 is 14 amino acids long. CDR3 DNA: TGTGCCAGTAGTATAGGGTATAGCAATCAGCCCCAGCATTTT. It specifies CASSIGYSNQPQHF.

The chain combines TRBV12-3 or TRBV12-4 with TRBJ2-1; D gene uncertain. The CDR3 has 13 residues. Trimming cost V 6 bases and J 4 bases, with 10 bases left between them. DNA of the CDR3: TGTGCCAGCAGACCGACACCTTACAATGAGCAGTTCTTC. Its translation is CASRPTPYNEQFF.

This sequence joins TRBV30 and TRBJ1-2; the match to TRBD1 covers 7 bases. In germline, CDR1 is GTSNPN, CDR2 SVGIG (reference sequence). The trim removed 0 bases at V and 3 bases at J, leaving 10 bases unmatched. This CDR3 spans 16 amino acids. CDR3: CAWSVTGNPSYYGYTF. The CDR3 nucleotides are TGTGCCTGGAGTGTGACAGGGAATCCTTCCTACTATGGCTACACCTTC.

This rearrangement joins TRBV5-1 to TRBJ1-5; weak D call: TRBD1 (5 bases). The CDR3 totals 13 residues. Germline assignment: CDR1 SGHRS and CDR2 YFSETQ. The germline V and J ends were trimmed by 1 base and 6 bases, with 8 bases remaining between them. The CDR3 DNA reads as TGCGCCAGCAGCTTGTATGGGGGTCAGCCCCAGCATTTT. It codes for CASSLYGGQPQHF.

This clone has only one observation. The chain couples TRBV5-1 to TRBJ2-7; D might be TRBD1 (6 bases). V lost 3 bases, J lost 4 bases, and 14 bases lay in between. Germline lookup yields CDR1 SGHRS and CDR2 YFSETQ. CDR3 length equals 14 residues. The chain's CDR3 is CASSSGGGGYEQYF. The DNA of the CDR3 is TGCGCCAGCAGCTCTGGTGGGGGCGGTTACGAGCAGTACTTC.

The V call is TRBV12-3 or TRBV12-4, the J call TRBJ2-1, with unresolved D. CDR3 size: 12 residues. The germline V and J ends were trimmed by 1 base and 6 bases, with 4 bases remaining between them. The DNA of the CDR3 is TGTGCCAGCAGTTTAGGACCCAATGAGCAGTTCTTC. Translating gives CASSLGPNEQFF.

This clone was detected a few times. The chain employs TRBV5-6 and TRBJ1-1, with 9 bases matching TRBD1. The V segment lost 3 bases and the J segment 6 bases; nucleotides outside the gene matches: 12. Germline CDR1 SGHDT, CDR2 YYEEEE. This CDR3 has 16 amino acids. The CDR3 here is CASSSLPGQGRPEAFF. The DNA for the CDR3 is TGTGCCAGCAGCTCATTACCGGGACAGGGCCGCCCTGAAGCTTTCTTT.

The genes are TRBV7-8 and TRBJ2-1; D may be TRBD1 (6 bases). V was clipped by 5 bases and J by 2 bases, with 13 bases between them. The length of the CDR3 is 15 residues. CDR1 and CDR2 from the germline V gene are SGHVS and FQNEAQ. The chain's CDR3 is CASSPGQITYNEQFF. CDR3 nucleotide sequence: TGTGCCAGCAGCCCCGGACAGATAACCTACAATGAGCAGTTCTTC.

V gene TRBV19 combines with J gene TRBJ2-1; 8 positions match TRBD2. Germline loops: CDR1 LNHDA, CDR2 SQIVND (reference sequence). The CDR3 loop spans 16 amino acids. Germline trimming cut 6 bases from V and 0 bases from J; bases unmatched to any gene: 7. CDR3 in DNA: TGTGCCAGTAGCCACCGCAGCGGGAGCTCCTACAATGAGCAGTTCTTC. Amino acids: CASSHRSGSSYNEQFF. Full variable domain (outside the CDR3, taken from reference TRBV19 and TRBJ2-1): DGGITQSPKYLFRKEGQNVTLSCEQNLNHDAMYWYRQDPGQGLRLIYYSQIVNDFQKGDIAEGYSVSREKKESFPLTVTSAQKNPTAFYLCASSHRSGSSYNEQFFGPGTRLTVL.

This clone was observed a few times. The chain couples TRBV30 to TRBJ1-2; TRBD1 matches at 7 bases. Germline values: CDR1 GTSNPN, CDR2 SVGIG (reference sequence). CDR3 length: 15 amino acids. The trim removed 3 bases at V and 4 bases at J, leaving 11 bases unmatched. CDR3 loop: CAWRPTGELGYGYTF. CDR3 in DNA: TGTGCCTGGAGGCCCACAGGGGAACTTGGCTATGGCTACACCTTC. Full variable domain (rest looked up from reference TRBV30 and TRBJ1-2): SQTIHQWPATLVQPVGSPLSLECTVEGTSNPNLYWYRQAAGRGLQLLFYSVGIGQISSEVPQNLSASRPQDRQFILSSKKLLLSDSGFYLCAWRPTGELGYGYTFGSGTRLTVV.

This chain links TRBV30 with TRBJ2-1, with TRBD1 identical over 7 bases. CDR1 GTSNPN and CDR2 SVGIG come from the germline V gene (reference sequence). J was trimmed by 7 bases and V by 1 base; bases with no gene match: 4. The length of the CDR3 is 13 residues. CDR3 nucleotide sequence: TGTGCCTGGAGTGGGGACAGTCTTAATGAGCAGTTCTTC. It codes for CAWSGDSLNEQFF. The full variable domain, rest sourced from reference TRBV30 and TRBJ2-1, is SQTIHQWPATLVQPVGSPLSLECTVEGTSNPNLYWYRQAAGRGLQLLFYSVGIGQISSEVPQNLSASRPQDRQFILSSKKLLLSDSGFYLCAWSGDSLNEQFFGPGTRLTVL.

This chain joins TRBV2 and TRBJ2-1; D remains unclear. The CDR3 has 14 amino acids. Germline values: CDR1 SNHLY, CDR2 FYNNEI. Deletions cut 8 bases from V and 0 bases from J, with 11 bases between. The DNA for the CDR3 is TGTGCCAGCCAACAGACGAGCTCCTACAATGAGCAGTTCTTC. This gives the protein CASQQTSSYNEQFF. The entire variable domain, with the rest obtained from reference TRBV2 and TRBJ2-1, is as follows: EPEVTQTPSHQVTQMGQEVILRCVPISNHLYFYWYRQILGQKVEFLVSFYNNEISEKSEIFDDQFSVERPDGSNFTLKIRSTKLEDSAMYFCASQQTSSYNEQFFGPGTRLTVL.

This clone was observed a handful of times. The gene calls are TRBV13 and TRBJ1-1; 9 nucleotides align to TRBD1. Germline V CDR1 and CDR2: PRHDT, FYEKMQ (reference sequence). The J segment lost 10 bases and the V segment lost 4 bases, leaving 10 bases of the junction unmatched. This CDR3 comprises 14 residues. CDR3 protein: CASSSPGTGRIAFF. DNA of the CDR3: TGTGCCAGCAGCTCCCCCGGGACAGGGCGTATAGCTTTCTTT. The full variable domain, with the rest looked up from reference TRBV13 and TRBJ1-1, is AAGVIQSPRHLIKEKRETATLKCYPIPRHDTVYWYQQGPGQDPQFLISFYEKMQSDKGSIPDRFSAQQFSDYHSELNMSSLELGDSALYFCASSSPGTGRIAFFGQGTRLTVV.

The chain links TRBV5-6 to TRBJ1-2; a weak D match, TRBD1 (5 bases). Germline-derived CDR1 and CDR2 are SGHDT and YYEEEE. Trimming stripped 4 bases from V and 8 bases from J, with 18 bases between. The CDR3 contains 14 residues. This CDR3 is CASSPMGGEGGYTF. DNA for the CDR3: TGTGCCAGCAGCCCCATGGGAGGGGAGGGCGGCTACACCTTC.

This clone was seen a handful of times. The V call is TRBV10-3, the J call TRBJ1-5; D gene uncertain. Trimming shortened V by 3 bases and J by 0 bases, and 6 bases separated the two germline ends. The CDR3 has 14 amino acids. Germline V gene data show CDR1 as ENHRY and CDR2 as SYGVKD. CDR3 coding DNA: TGTGCCATCAGTGATGAGAGTAGCAATCAGCCCCAGCATTTT. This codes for CAISDESSNQPQHF.

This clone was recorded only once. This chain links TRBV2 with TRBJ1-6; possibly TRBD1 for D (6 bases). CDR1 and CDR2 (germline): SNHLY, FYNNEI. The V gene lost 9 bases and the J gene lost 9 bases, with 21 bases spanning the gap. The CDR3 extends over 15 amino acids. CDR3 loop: CASNTDRGLSSPLHF. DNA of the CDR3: TGTGCCAGTAATACGGACAGAGGATTGTCTTCACCCCTCCACTTT.

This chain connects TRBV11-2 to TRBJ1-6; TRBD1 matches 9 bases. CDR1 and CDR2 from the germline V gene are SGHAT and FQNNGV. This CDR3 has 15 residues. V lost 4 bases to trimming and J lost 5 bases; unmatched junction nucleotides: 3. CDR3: CASSWTGDHNSPLHF. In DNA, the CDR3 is TGTGCCAGCAGCTGGACAGGGGACCATAATTCACCCCTCCACTTT.

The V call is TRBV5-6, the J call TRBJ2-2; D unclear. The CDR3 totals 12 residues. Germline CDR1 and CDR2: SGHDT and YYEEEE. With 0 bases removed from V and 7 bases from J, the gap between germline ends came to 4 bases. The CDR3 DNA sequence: TGTGCCAGCAGCTTGGCCGTCGGGGAGCTGTTTTTT. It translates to CASSLAVGELFF.

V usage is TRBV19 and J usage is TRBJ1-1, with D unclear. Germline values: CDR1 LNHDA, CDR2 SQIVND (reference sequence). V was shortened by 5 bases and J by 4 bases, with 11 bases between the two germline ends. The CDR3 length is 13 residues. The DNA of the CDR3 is TGTGCCAGTAGTCTCGGGTCTACCACTGAAGCTTTCTTT. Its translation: CASSLGSTTEAFF. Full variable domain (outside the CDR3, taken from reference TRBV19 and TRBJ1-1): DGGITQSPKYLFRKEGQNVTLSCEQNLNHDAMYWYRQDPGQGLRLIYYSQIVNDFQKGDIAEGYSVSREKKESFPLTVTSAQKNPTAFYLCASSLGSTTEAFFGQGTRLTVV.

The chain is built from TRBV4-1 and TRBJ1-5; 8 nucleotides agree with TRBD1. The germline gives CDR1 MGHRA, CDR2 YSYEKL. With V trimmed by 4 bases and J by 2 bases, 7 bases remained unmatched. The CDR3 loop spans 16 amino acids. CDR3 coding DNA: TGCGCCAGCAGCCCCTTAGAGACAGGGGGCAATCAGCCCCAGCATTTT. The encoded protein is CASSPLETGGNQPQHF.

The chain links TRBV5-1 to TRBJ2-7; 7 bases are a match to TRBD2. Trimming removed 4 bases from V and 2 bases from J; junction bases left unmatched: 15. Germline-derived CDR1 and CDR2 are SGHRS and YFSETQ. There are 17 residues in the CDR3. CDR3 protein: CASSGPGRGTTAYEQYF. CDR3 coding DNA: TGCGCCAGCAGCGGGCCAGGGCGCGGGACTACCGCCTACGAGCAGTACTTC.